This T cell receptor beta chain was profiled in a study of shared clonotypes between healthy human individuals. In this sample, this clone turned up a few times. Trimming cost V 3 bases and J 0 bases, with 7 bases left between them. The CDR3 contains 14 residues. The germline gives CDR1 SEHNR, CDR2 FQNEAQ (reference sequence). TCRdb keeps only in-frame clones here, not all; method: immunoSEQ multiplex PCR. The sample has 300,000 or so clones; 74% are singletons. Material: memory CD4+ T cells sorted from blood. As to subset: CD45RA-negative fraction. This clonotype was obtained from a man under 40 in good health. The rearrangement links TRBV7-9 to TRBJ2-3; TRBD2 might be the D (5 bases). The CDR3 protein is CASSFPGSTDTQYF. CDR3 coding DNA: TGTGCCAGCAGCTTTCCGGGAAGCACAGATACGCAGTATTTT.